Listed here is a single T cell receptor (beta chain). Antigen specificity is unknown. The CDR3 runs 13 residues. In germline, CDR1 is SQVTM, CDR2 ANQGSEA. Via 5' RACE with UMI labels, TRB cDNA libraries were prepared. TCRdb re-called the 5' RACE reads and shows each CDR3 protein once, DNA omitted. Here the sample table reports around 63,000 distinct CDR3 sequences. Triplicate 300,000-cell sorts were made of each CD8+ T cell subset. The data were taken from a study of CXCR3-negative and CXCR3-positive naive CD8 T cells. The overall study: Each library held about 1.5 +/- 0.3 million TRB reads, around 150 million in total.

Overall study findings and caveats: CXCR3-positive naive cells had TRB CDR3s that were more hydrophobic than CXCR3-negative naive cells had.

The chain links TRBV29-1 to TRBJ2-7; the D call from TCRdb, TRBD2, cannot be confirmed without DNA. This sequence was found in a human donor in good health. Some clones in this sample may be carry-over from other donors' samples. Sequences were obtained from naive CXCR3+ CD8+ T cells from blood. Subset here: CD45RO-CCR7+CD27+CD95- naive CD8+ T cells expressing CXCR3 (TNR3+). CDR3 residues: CSVEREAPYEQYF.